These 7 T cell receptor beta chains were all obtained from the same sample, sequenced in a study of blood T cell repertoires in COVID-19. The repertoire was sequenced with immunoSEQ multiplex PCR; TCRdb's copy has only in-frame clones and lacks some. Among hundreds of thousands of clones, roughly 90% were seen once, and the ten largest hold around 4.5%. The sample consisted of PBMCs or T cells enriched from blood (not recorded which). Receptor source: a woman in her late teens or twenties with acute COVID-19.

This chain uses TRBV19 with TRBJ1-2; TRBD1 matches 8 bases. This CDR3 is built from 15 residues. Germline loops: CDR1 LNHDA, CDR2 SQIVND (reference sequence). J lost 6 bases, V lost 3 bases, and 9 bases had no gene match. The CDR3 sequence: CASSIARTGLNGYTF. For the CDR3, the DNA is TGTGCCAGTAGTATCGCTAGGACAGGGCTCAATGGCTACACCTTC.

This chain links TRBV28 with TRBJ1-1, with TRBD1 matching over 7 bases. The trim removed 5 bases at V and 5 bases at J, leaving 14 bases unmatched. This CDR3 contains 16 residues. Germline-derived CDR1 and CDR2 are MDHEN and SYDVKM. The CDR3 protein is CASSLHYGGGKTEAFF. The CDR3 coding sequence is TGTGCCAGCAGTCTCCACTATGGAGGGGGCAAGACTGAAGCTTTCTTT.

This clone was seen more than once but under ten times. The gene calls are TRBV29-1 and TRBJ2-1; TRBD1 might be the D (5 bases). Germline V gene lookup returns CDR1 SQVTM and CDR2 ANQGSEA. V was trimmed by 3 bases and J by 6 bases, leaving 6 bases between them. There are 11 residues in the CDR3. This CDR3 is CSVDTGNEQFF. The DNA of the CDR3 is TGCAGCGTTGATACAGGCAATGAGCAGTTCTTC.

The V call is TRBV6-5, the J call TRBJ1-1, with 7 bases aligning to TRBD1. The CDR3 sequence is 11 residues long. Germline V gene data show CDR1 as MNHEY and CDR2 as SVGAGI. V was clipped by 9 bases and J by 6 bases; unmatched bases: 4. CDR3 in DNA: TGTGCCAGTCAAGGGACAGCTGAAGCTTTCTTT. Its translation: CASQGTAEAFF.

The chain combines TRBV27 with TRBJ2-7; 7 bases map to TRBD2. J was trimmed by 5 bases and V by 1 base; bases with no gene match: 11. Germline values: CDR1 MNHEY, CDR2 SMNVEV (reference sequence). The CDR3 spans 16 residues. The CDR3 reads CASSLLGGGVGHEQYF. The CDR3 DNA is TGTGCCAGCAGTTTATTAGGCGGGGGAGTTGGCCACGAGCAGTACTTC.

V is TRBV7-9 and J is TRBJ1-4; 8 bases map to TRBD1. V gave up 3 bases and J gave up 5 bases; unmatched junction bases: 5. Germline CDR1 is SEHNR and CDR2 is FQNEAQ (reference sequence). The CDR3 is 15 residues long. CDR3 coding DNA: TGTGCCAGCAGCTTGGGACAGGATTCCAATGAAAAACTGTTTTTT. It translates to CASSLGQDSNEKLFF.

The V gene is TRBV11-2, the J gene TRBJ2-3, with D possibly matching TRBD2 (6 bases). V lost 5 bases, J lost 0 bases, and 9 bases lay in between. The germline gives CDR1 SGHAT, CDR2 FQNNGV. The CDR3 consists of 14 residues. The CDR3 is CASSPSVSTDTQYF. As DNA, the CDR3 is TGTGCCAGCAGCCCTAGCGTAAGCACAGATACGCAGTATTTT.